These T cell receptor beta chains were read from a single sample in a study of T cell changes during pregnancy in multiple sclerosis. Sequencing was performed with immunoSEQ multiplex PCR; in TCRdb, only in-frame clones are kept and a portion is missing. The sample records under 65,000 clones, 80% to 95% being singletons. Sequencing was performed on CD4+ T cells from peripheral blood mononuclear cells, taken in the third trimester of pregnancy. The receptors were sampled from a female donor with multiple sclerosis, enrolled in a pregnancy study. The CDR3 runs from the conserved cysteine through the conserved F or W. D genes are given only for firm matches. Only part of the rows carry a size: once, few, many, or a class if the clone is expanded.

abundance,v_gene,d_gene,j_gene,CDR3nt,CDR3aa
NA,TRBV9,NA,TRBJ2-7,TGTGCCAGCAGCGTAAGGGGGACAAGGGGTTACGAGCAGTACTTC,CASSVRGTRGYEQYF
NA,TRBV5-1,NA,TRBJ2-7,TGCGCCAGCAGTCTGGTGGGGGCTGCTACCTACGAGCAGTACTTC,CASSLVGAATYEQYF
NA,TRBV18,NA,TRBJ2-4,TGTGCCAGCTCACCAAGCGGCAGGTATCCCAAAAACATTCAGTACTTC,CASSPSGRYPKNIQYF
NA,TRBV7-9,NA,TRBJ2-3,TGTGCCAGCAGCTTAGCTTGGGGACACCCCGCAGATACGCAGTATTTT,CASSLAWGHPADTQYF
NA,TRBV6-5,TRBD1,TRBJ1-4,TGTGCCAGCAGCCCAACAGGGGTGGGACTGTTTTTT,CASSPTGVGLFF
NA,TRBV6-1,TRBD1,TRBJ1-5,TGTGCCAGCAGCGCTCAGGGGGGCAATCAGCCCCAGCATTTT,CASSAQGGNQPQHF
NA,TRBV19,TRBD1,TRBJ1-6,TGTGCCAGCATGGGGGGACAGGTTTTCTCACCCCTCCACTTT,CASMGGQVFSPLHF
NA,TRBV11-2,TRBD1,TRBJ1-4,TGTGCCAGCAGCTCCCTACAGGGGAGAGGGGAAAAACTGTTTTTT,CASSSLQGRGEKLFF
NA,TRBV15,TRBD1,TRBJ1-2,TGTGCCACCAGCAGAGCACAGGGGGCAATTAGGGGCTACACCTTC,CATSRAQGAIRGYTF
NA,TRBV19,NA,TRBJ2-2,TGTGCCAGTAGTATTAGGCGGTCCGGGGAGCTGTTTTTT,CASSIRRSGELFF
once,TRBV18,TRBD1,TRBJ1-1,TGTGCCAGCTCACCAAAGGACAGGGAAGCTTTCTTT,CASSPKDREAFF
once,TRBV5-1,TRBD1,TRBJ1-4,TGCGCCAGCAGCGCACCCGGGACAGATAATGAAAAACTGTTTTTT,CASSAPGTDNEKLFF
once,TRBV12-5,TRBD1,TRBJ2-2,TGTGCTAGTGACAACACCCGGGACAGGGATACCGGGGAGCTGTTTTTT,CASDNTRDRDTGELFF
NA,TRBV30,TRBD1,TRBJ1-2,TGTGCCTGGAGAGGACAGGGCCTGGCTGGCTACACCTTC,CAWRGQGLAGYTF
NA,TRBV23-1,NA,TRBJ2-7,TGCGCCAGCAGTCTCAGGAACTCCTACGAGCAGTACTTC,CASSLRNSYEQYF
NA,TRBV7-6,NA,TRBJ2-4,TGTGCCAGCAGCTTAGCGACGGGGAACATTCAGTACTTC,CASSLATGNIQYF
NA,TRBV7-6,TRBD2,TRBJ2-3,TGTGCCAGCAGCTTAGGGGGACTACAATCGGATACGCAGTATTTT,CASSLGGLQSDTQYF
NA,TRBV10-3,NA,TRBJ2-2,TGTGCCATCAGTGCTACTAGCAAACCCGGGGAGCTGTTTTTT,CAISATSKPGELFF
NA,TRBV9,NA,TRBJ1-3,TGTGCCAGCAGCGTCCCTTCAGCTGACAGGCTTGGAAACACCATATATTTT,CASSVPSADRLGNTIYF
few,TRBV6-1,TRBD1,TRBJ1-6,TGTGCCAGCAGCACCGGACAGGGATGGACACCCCTCCACTTT,CASSTGQGWTPLHF
NA,TRBV7-6,NA,TRBJ2-1,TGTGCCAGCAGCTTAGGGGGGACAACGTTGGTCCATGAGCAGTTCTTC,CASSLGGTTLVHEQFF
NA,TRBV18,TRBD1,TRBJ2-3,TGTGCCAGCTCACTCCTGGACAGGGCACGCACAGATACGCAGTATTTT,CASSLLDRARTDTQYF
NA,TRBV5-6,NA,TRBJ1-2,TGTGCCAGCAGCACCATACAGGGAGCCGTTGGCTACACCTTC,CASSTIQGAVGYTF
NA,TRBV2,TRBD2,TRBJ2-5,TGTGCCACCCTCTTTGGAGGGCGGGGGACAGAGACCCAGTACTTC,CATLFGGRGTETQYF
NA,TRBV5-1,TRBD1,TRBJ2-3,TGCGCCAGCAGCCCGACAGGGGATACGCAGTATTTT,CASSPTGDTQYF
NA,TRBV9,NA,TRBJ1-2,TGTGCCAGCAGCACCCCCGGGGGGACACGCGACTACACCTTC,CASSTPGGTRDYTF
NA,TRBV9,NA,TRBJ1-1,TGTGCCAGCAGCGGACAGATGAACACTGAAGCTTTCTTT,CASSGQMNTEAFF
NA,TRBV6-4,NA,TRBJ1-5,TGTGCCAGCGAAGGGGGGGTGCAGCCCCAGCATTTT,CASEGGVQPQHF
NA,TRBV7-8,TRBD1,TRBJ1-6,TGTGCCAGCAGCTTCACCTTGACAGGGATCGACTATAATTCACCCCTCCACTTT,CASSFTLTGIDYNSPLHF
NA,TRBV5-1,TRBD2,TRBJ2-7,TGCGCCAGCAGCTTGTTCGGGGGGGCCAACGAGCAGTACTTC,CASSLFGGANEQYF
NA,TRBV9,NA,TRBJ2-7,TGTGCCAGCAGCGTAGAGGGAACGGGAACGGCCTACGAGCAGTACTTC,CASSVEGTGTAYEQYF
NA,TRBV19,NA,TRBJ2-5,TGTGCCAGTAGTATTGGGGGGGCCGGAGGAGAGACCCAGTACTTC,CASSIGGAGGETQYF
NA,TRBV9,TRBD2,TRBJ2-1,TGTGCCAGCAGCGTTGGGGGGGACTCCTACAATGAGCAGTTCTTC,CASSVGGDSYNEQFF
NA,TRBV2,TRBD1,TRBJ2-2,TGTGCCAGCAGTGTTAAGGGGGCGGGCACCGGGGAGCTGTTTTTT,CASSVKGAGTGELFF
few,TRBV6-5,NA,TRBJ1-1,TGTGCCAGCACCAACGGGAGGGGAGGTACTGAAGCTTTCTTT,CASTNGRGGTEAFF
NA,TRBV5-1,NA,TRBJ1-3,TGCGCCAGCAGCGATGGAGGGCAGTACTCGGGAAACACCATATATTTT,CASSDGGQYSGNTIYF
NA,TRBV19,TRBD1,TRBJ2-7,TGTGCCAGTAGTACCGAGACAGGGAATACCTACGAGCAGTACTTC,CASSTETGNTYEQYF
once,TRBV5-4,TRBD1,TRBJ1-1,TGTGCCAGCAGCTTGGCGGGACAGATGAACACTGAAGCTTTCTTT,CASSLAGQMNTEAFF
NA,TRBV11-3,TRBD1,TRBJ2-5,TGTGCCAGCAGCTCCGGACAGGGAGCAGGTCAAGAGACCCAGTACTTC,CASSSGQGAGQETQYF
NA,TRBV2,TRBD1,TRBJ1-1,TGTGCCAGCAGGATACCAGGACAGGGGTTTCTTGGGAACACTGAAGCTTTCTTT,CASRIPGQGFLGNTEAFF
NA,TRBV5-1,TRBD1,TRBJ2-7,TGCGCCAGCAGCTTGGAGGGACAGGTCCTCTCCTACGAGCAGTACTTC,CASSLEGQVLSYEQYF
few,TRBV18,NA,TRBJ1-6,TGTGCCAGCTCCCTCGCGGGGTCGAGCTCCTATAATTCACCCCTCCACTTT,CASSLAGSSSYNSPLHF
NA,TRBV6-1,TRBD1,TRBJ1-4,TGTGCCAGCACCCTGACGAGGGGGCCGGAAAAACTGTTTTTT,CASTLTRGPEKLFF
NA,TRBV29-1,NA,TRBJ2-2,TGCAGCGTGGCCCACAGGGCCCCCGGGGAGCTGTTTTTT,CSVAHRAPGELFF
NA,TRBV6-5,TRBD2,TRBJ2-3,TGTGCCAGCAGTTTTAGCGGGGCCCTCTTGGATACGCAGTATTTT,CASSFSGALLDTQYF
NA,TRBV5-4,NA,TRBJ2-7,TGTGCCAGCAGCTCCCAGGGTGACGAGCAGTACTTC,CASSSQGDEQYF
NA,TRBV4-2,TRBD1,TRBJ2-7,TGTGCCAGCAGCCAAGTTGCAGGTCAGGGGGCCTACGAGCAGTACTTC,CASSQVAGQGAYEQYF
once,TRBV19,NA,TRBJ2-4,TGTGCCAGTAGTTCTACTGGCCTCGCGGGTAGTCAGTACTTC,CASSSTGLAGSQYF
NA,TRBV5-8,NA,TRBJ1-2,TGTGCCAGCAGCACTACAGGGTTGGTAGGCTACACCTTC,CASSTTGLVGYTF
NA,TRBV5-1,TRBD1,TRBJ1-6,TGCGCCAGCAGCTTTAGGACAGGGGGAAATTCACCCCTCCACTTT,CASSFRTGGNSPLHF
NA,TRBV29-1,NA,TRBJ2-3,TGCAGCGTTGAACTAGGTGGGGATACGCAGTATTTT,CSVELGGDTQYF
once,TRBV5-1,NA,TRBJ2-2,TGCGCCAGCAGCTTGAACAGGGCGAACACCGGGGAGCTGTTTTTT,CASSLNRANTGELFF
once,TRBV5-4,NA,TRBJ2-3,TGTGCCAGCAGCTTGGCTTCCCAGGGTGGAACAGATACGCAGTATTTT,CASSLASQGGTDTQYF
NA,TRBV5-1,TRBD2,TRBJ2-1,TGCGCCAGCAGCCGAAAGGCAGGGCGGGGGGGCCTCTCCTACAATGAGCAGTTCTTC,CASSRKAGRGGLSYNEQFF
NA,TRBV14,TRBD2,TRBJ2-3,TGTGCCAGCAGCCAAGATCCACTGACTAGCGGGGGCTCTACGCAGTATTTT,CASSQDPLTSGGSTQYF
NA,TRBV30,NA,TRBJ1-5,TGTGCCTGCCCACAGCCCCAGCATTTT,CACPQPQHF
NA,TRBV30,NA,TRBJ2-1,TGTGCCTGGACATTCGGGGGCTCCTACAATGAGCAGTTCTTC,CAWTFGGSYNEQFF
NA,TRBV28,NA,TRBJ1-5,TGTGCCAGCAGTTTCAAAGGGGCCCAGAGGTTTCGTCAGCCCCAGCATTTT,CASSFKGAQRFRQPQHF
NA,TRBV2,NA,TRBJ2-1,TGTGCCAGCAGTGAAACGGGGATCCCCTACAATGAGCAGTTCTTC,CASSETGIPYNEQFF